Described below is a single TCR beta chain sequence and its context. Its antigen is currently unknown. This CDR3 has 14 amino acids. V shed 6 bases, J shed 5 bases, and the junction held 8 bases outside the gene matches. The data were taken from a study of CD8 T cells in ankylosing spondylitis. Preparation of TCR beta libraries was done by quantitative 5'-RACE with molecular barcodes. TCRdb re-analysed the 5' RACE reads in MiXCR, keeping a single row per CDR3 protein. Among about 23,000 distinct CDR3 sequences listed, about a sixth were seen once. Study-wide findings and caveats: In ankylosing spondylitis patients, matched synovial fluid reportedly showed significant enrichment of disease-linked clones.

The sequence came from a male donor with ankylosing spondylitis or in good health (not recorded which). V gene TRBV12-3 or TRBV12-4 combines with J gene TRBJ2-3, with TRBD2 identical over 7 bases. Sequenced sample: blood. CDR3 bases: TGTGCCAGCAGACGAATGGGGGAGGGAGATACGCAGTATTTT. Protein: CASRRMGEGDTQYF.